A single sample gave rise to the 21 T cell receptor beta chains below, sequenced in a study of shared clonotypes between healthy human individuals. Data came from immunoSEQ multiplex PCR; TCRdb stores just in-frame clones and leaves some out. The table lists approximately 1.9 million clones, 85% to 95% of them singletons. The naive CD8 population came from CD45RO-negative cells selected for CCR7, without terminally differentiated effector memory CD45RA+ cells. The sequencing sample was made of naive CD8+ T cells from PBMCs. The source of these receptors is a man aged 18 to 30 in good health. Some clones in this sample may be carry-over from other donors' samples.

The chain links TRBV6-6 to TRBJ2-3; 9 nucleotides agree with TRBD2. The germline gives CDR1 MNHNY, CDR2 SVGAGI (reference sequence). V dropped 11 bases and J dropped 6; count of bases not matched to a gene: 15. CDR3 length equals 15 residues. For the CDR3, the DNA is TGTGCCGGAACACCCGGGCGGGGGGGCATGGATACGCAGTATTTT. This gives the protein CAGTPGRGGMDTQYF.

This chain uses TRBV6-5 with TRBJ1-1; perhaps TRBD1 as D (5 bases). Trimming took off 5 bases at V and 0 bases at J, with 13 bases between the two ends. The length of the CDR3 is 15 residues. Germline V gene data show CDR1 as MNHEY and CDR2 as SVGAGI. CDR3: CASSRTGGVNTEAFF. The CDR3 bases are TGTGCCAGCAGTCGGACGGGGGGAGTGAACACTGAAGCTTTCTTT.

The chain links TRBV6-5 to TRBJ2-5; no clear D gene. The germline V and J ends were trimmed by 7 bases and 0 bases, with 12 bases remaining between them. Germline V gene sequence: CDR1 MNHEY, CDR2 SVGAGI. The CDR3 length is 14 residues. The CDR3 nucleotides read TGTGCCAGCACCTCAATGGGGAACCAAGAGACCCAGTACTTC. Residues: CASTSMGNQETQYF.

The chain couples TRBV5-4 to TRBJ2-3; 9 nucleotides match TRBD1. Germline values: CDR1 SGHNT, CDR2 YYREEE (reference sequence). The CDR3 sequence is 17 residues long. J was trimmed by 2 bases and V by 3 bases; bases with no gene match: 10. CDR3 coding DNA: TGTGCCAGCAGCTCCCCGGGACAGGGAAACCCCACAGATACGCAGTATTTT. Translating it yields CASSSPGQGNPTDTQYF.

The chain joins TRBV19 to TRBJ1-1; D uncertain. The CDR3 extends over 12 amino acids. CDR1 is LNHDA, CDR2 SQIVND, per germline (reference sequence). V lost 7 bases and J 12 bases, leaving 18 bases between the germline ends. CDR3 nucleotide sequence: TGTGCCAGTATCCTTTCGGGTGGGCAGCCTTTCTTT. Residues: CASILSGGQPFF.

The CDR3 sequence is CASSQARTSSYNEQFF. The DNA of the CDR3 is TGCGCCAGCAGCCAAGCTCGGACTAGCTCCTACAATGAGCAGTTCTTC. This sequence joins TRBV4-3 and TRBJ2-1; 7 nucleotides match TRBD2. This CDR3 region has 16 residues. Trimming cost V 1 base and J 0 bases; bases outside gene matches: 3. CDR1 and CDR2 (germline): LGHNA, YSLEER.

A note on this clone: One junction end does not reproduce the germline sequence, and a read error may be involved. The chain employs TRBV6-1 and TRBJ1-1; TRBD1 matches at 7 bases. The germline V gene encodes CDR1 MNHNS and CDR2 SASEGT. The CDR3 is 17 residues long. CDR3 nucleotides: TGTGCCATCAGTGAGTCTGGGGGACAGCGAATGAACACTGAAGCTTTCTTT. It specifies CAISESGGQRMNTEAFF.

This rearrangement joins TRBV20-1 to TRBJ1-2; D is unresolved. This CDR3 is 11 amino acids long. Germline CDR1 is DFQATT and CDR2 is SNEGSKA (reference sequence). Trimming cost V 0 bases and J 7 bases, with 6 bases left between them. CDR3 DNA: TGCAGTGCTAGAGAGGGTGCTGGCTACACCTTC. Translating it yields CSAREGAGYTF.

The V call is TRBV5-1, the J call TRBJ1-4; 11 nucleotides agree with TRBD1. V was clipped by 2 bases and J by 1 base; unmatched bases: 1. From germline, CDR1 is SGHRS and CDR2 YFSETQ. The CDR3 contains 16 residues. CDR3 bases: TGCGCCAGCAGCTTTGGGACAGGGGGAACTAATGAAAAACTGTTTTTT. Translating gives CASSFGTGGTNEKLFF.

The chain uses TRBV27 and TRBJ2-7; 9 bases match TRBD1. The CDR3 consists of 15 residues. Per the germline V gene, CDR1 is MNHEY and CDR2 is SMNVEV (reference sequence). Germline trimming cut 3 bases from V and 6 bases from J; bases unmatched to any gene: 9. CDR3 in DNA: TGTGCCAGCAGTTTCCCGTCGACAGGGGGGGGCGAGCAGTACTTC. This encodes CASSFPSTGGGEQYF.

Only a few counts were recorded for this clone. The chain has TRBV28 and TRBJ1-2, with D hard to call. The CDR3 runs 13 residues. V was trimmed by 6 bases and J by 3 bases, leaving 11 bases between them. From germline, CDR1 is MDHEN and CDR2 SYDVKM. CDR3: CASSAVTDYGYTF. In DNA form, the CDR3 reads TGTGCCAGCAGCGCCGTTACGGACTATGGCTACACCTTC.

The sample holds one count of this clone. The J gene is TRBJ1-5, the V gene TRBV19, with D possibly TRBD1 on 6 matching bases. Germline V gene data show CDR1 as LNHDA and CDR2 as SQIVND (reference sequence). There are 13 residues in the CDR3. Trimming pared 10 bases from V and 7 bases from J, leaving 17 bases between. CDR3 protein: CAIGIGGRQPQHF. For the CDR3, the DNA is TGTGCCATCGGAATAGGGGGACGACAGCCCCAGCATTTT.

There are a few counts of this clone. The genes are TRBV29-1 and TRBJ1-1; 7 bases fit TRBD1. J was trimmed by 3 bases and V by 7 bases; bases with no gene match: 5. The CDR3 runs to 12 residues. Germline lookup yields CDR1 SQVTM and CDR2 ANQGSEA. This chain's CDR3 is CSARTGDTEAFF. In DNA form, the CDR3 reads TGCAGCGCCCGGACAGGCGACACTGAAGCTTTCTTT.

This sequence joins TRBV10-1 and TRBJ2-7; tentatively, D is TRBD1 (6 bases). Germline values: CDR1 WNHNN, CDR2 SYGVQD (reference sequence). The CDR3 covers 12 residues. V gave up 4 bases and J gave up 3 bases, with 7 bases separating them. Here the CDR3 DNA reads TGCGCCAGCAGTGGGGGACACTACGAGCAGTACTTC. It translates to CASSGGHYEQYF.

CDR3 DNA: TGTGCCAGCAGCCTGAACTCCGGGACAGGGGTCAATCAGCCCCAGCATTTT. This codes for CASSLNSGTGVNQPQHF. The chain uses TRBV27 and TRBJ1-5, with 10 nucleotides matching TRBD1. The CDR3 spans 17 residues. V was pared by 6 bases and J by 3 bases, with 11 bases of the junction left unmatched. Per the germline V gene, CDR1 is MNHEY and CDR2 is SMNVEV (reference sequence).

The rearrangement links TRBV7-3 to TRBJ2-7; no firm D call. Between the trimmed V and J ends, which lost 4 bases and 7 bases, there was a span of 14 bases. CDR1 SGHTA and CDR2 FQGTGA come from the germline V gene. The CDR3 is 13 residues long. The CDR3 DNA follows: TGTGCCAGCAGCTCCAATCCCTTTCGGGAGCAGTACTTC. Encoded protein: CASSSNPFREQYF.

This chain uses TRBV10-3 with TRBJ2-7; TRBD1 agrees at 10 bases. V trimming: 4 bases; J trimming: 2 bases; junction bases outside the gene matches: 2. In germline, CDR1 is ENHRY, CDR2 SYGVKD. CDR3 length: 14 residues. The CDR3 protein is CAISGTGGTYEQYF. CDR3 in DNA: TGTGCCATCAGTGGGACAGGGGGGACCTACGAGCAGTACTTC.

The V call is TRBV10-2, the J call TRBJ2-3; D is uncertain. Trimming stripped 8 bases from V and 0 bases from J, with 12 bases between. CDR3 length: 14 residues. Looked up from germline, CDR1 is WSHSY and CDR2 is SAAADI. CDR3 loop: CASSSRPSTDTQYF. In DNA, the CDR3 is TGCGCCAGCTCGAGTCGACCGAGCACAGATACGCAGTATTTT.

The chain has TRBV9 and TRBJ1-3, with 11 nucleotides matching TRBD1. The V gene end was trimmed by 4 bases and the J gene end by 4 bases; junction bases not matched to a gene: 7. The CDR3 runs to 16 residues. The germline V gene encodes CDR1 SGDLS and CDR2 YYNGEE. The CDR3 loop reads CASSILDRGQGNTIYF. As DNA, the CDR3 is TGTGCCAGCAGCATCTTGGACAGGGGGCAGGGAAACACCATATATTTT.

J is TRBJ1-4 and V is TRBV7-8; a possible D gene is TRBD1 (5 bases). The germline V gene has CDR1 SGHVS and CDR2 FQNEAQ. Between the trimmed V and J ends, which lost 5 bases and 8 bases, there was a span of 12 bases. This CDR3 region has 13 residues. CDR3 nucleotide sequence: TGTGCCAGCAGCGGCCGGGACGGCGAAAAACTGTTTTTT. Translation: CASSGRDGEKLFF. Filled out from reference TRBV7-8 and TRBJ1-4, the complete variable domain reads GAGVSQSPRYKVAKRGQDVALRCDPISGHVSLFWYQQALGQGPEFLTYFQNEAQLDKSGLPSDRFFAERPEGSVSTLKIQRTQQEDSAVYLCASSGRDGEKLFFGSGTQLSVL.

The gene calls are TRBV10-3 and TRBJ2-5; 12 bases agree with TRBD2. Trimming removed 3 bases from V and 5 bases from J; junction bases left unmatched: 7. This CDR3 spans 16 amino acids. Germline V gene sequence: CDR1 ENHRY, CDR2 SYGVKD. CDR3 residues: CAISDGLAGGTETQYF. DNA of the CDR3: TGTGCCATCAGTGACGGTCTAGCGGGAGGGACTGAGACCCAGTACTTC.